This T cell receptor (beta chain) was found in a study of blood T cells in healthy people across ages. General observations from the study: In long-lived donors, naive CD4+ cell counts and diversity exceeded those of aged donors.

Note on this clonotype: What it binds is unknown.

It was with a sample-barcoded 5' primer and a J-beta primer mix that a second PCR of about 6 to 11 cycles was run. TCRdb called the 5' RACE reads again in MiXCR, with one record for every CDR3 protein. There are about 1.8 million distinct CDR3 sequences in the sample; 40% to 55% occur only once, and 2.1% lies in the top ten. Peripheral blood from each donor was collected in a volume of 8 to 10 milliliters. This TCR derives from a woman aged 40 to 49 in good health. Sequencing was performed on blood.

The CDR3 DNA is TGTGCCAGCACTAAAATTGGGGGTGGATCGACCCAGTACTTC. It codes for CASTKIGGGSTQYF. The chain combines TRBV25-1 with TRBJ2-7; D tentatively fits TRBD1 or TRBD2 (5 bases each). The J call is in doubt because the DNA end fits TRBJ2-5 better. CDR1 is MGHDK, CDR2 SYGVNS, per germline. CDR3 length: 14 amino acids.